Sequencing of this T cell receptor (beta chain) was carried out in a study of cytomegalovirus exposure and HLA in healthy donors. About the research overall: In a later analysis, it was reported that the roughly 120 validation repertoires had been produced on the same platform as the 500 to 850 repertoires belonging to the first cohort.

Clones were sequenced by immunoSEQ multiplex PCR, and TCRdb holds only the in-frame ones, with some missing. The sample consists of approximately 220,000 clones, 75% to 95% of them appearing once. The germline gives CDR1 SGHTA, CDR2 FQGNSA. The CDR3 runs 21 residues. As to this clone: The antigen remains undetermined. The junction departs from the called germline gene at one end, perhaps through a read error.

Findings and caveats of the study: It was fewer than 200 TCR beta chains that were listed as cytomegalovirus-associated.

The TCR sequence derives from a woman aged 18-30 years in good health and CMV-seronegative. This chain connects TRBV7-2 to TRBJ1-2; TRBD1 is a possible D gene (5 bases). The sample was PBMCs. DNA of the CDR3: TGTGCCAGCAGCCTAGCCACCATTCTACAGGCGATTCCTCTGGGCGGCTATGGCTACACCTTC. Translated, it gives CASSLATILQAIPLGGYGYTF.